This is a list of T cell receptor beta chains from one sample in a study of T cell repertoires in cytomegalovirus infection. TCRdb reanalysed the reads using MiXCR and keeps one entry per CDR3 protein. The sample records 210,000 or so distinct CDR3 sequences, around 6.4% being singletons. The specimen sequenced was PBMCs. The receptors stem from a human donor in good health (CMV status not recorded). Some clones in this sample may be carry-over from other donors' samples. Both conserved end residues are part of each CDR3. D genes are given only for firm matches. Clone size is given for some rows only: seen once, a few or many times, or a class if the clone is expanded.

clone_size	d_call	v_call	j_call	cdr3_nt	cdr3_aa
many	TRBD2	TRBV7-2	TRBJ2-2	TGTGCCAGCAGCTTAGCCGGGGGGGCGCCCGGGGAGCTGTTTTTT	CASSLAGGAPGELFF
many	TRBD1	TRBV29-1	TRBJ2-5	TGCAGCGTTGACGTGACAGGGGAGACCCAGTACTTC	CSVDVTGETQYF
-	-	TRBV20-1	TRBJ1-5	TGCAGTGCTACCCTTCTGGGACAGCCCCAGCATTTT	CSATLLGQPQHF
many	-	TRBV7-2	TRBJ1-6	TGTGCCAGCAGCTCGGGGGCTGGTGATAATTCACCCCTCCACTTT	CASSSGAGDNSPLHF
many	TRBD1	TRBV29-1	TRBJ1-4	TGCAGCGTTATCCCGACAGGGGAAGGTGAAAAACTGTTTTTT	CSVIPTGEGEKLFF
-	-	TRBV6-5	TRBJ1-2	TGTGCCAGCAGTACAGAGGTATGGGATGGCTACACCTTC	CASSTEVWDGYTF
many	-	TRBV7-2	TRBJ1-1	TGTGCCAGCAGCTTCCCTCAGGGTATTATGAACACTGAAGCTTTCTTT	CASSFPQGIMNTEAFF
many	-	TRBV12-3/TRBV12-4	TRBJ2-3	TGTGCCAGCAGTGACTTGAGCACAGATACGCAGTATTTT	CASSDLSTDTQYF
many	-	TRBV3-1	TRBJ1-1	TGTGCCAGCAGCCAAAGATTTCGGAACACTGAAGCTTTCTTT	CASSQRFRNTEAFF
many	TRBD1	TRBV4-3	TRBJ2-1	TGCGCCAGCAGCCTGTACGGAGGGGGACAGGGACAAAATGAGCAGTTCTTC	CASSLYGGGQGQNEQFF
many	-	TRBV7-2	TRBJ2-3	TGTGCCAGCAGCTCGTCAGATACGCAGTATTTT	CASSSSDTQYF
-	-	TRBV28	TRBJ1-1	TGTGCCAGCAGTCATACCGGGTTTGAAGCTTTCTTT	CASSHTGFEAFF
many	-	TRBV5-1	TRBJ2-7	TGCGCCAGCAGACCTTCTTCGGCAGACTACGAGCAGTACTTC	CASRPSSADYEQYF
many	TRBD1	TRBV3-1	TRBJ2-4	TGTGCCAGCAGCCTAGGACAGGGATCCAAAAACATTCAGTACTTC	CASSLGQGSKNIQYF
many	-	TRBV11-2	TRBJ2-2	TGTGCCAGCAGCTCTATTAAGAGGGGCTCCGGGGAGCTGTTTTTT	CASSSIKRGSGELFF
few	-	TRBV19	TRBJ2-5	TGTGCCAGTAAGAAGGGCCAAGAGACCCAGTACTTC	CASKKGQETQYF
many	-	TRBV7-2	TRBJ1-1	TGTGCCAGCAGCCAGGGGCGTTCGAGGATCACTGAAGCTTTCTTT	CASSQGRSRITEAFF
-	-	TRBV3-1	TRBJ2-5	TGTCCCAGCAGCCGACTGGGGGAGACCCAGTACTTC	CPSSRLGETQYF
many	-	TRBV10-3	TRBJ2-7	TGTGCCATCAGCCCTGCCGGGTTACCTTCCGAGCAGTACTTC	CAISPAGLPSEQYF
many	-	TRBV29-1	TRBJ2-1	TGCAGCGTTGAACGGGACGTCCCCTCCTACAATGAGCAGTTCTTC	CSVERDVPSYNEQFF
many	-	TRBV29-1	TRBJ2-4	TGCAGCGTTGCCACCGTAGCCAAAAACATTCAGTACTTC	CSVATVAKNIQYF
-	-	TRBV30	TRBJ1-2	TGTGCCTGGAGAACGACCCGTAACACGGGGATCGACACCTTC	CAWRTTRNTGIDTF
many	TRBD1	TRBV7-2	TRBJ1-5	TGTGCCACCACTGCAGGGGGCAGCAATCAGCCCCAGCATTTT	CATTAGGSNQPQHF
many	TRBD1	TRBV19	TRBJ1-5	TGTGCCAGTAGGGGACTACCGGGACAGAGCAATCAGCCCCAGCATTTT	CASRGLPGQSNQPQHF
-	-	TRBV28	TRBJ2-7	TGTGCCAGCAGATCCGGGACCGTTACCTACGAGCAGTACTTC	CASRSGTVTYEQYF
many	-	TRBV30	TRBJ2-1	TGTGCCTTGGTGGGACTCCCTGGGGAAGAGCAGTTCTTC	CALVGLPGEEQFF
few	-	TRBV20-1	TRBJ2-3	TGCAGTGCTAGGGGTGCAGGAGGCCTCACAGATACGCAGTATTTT	CSARGAGGLTDTQYF
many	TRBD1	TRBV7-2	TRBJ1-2	TGTGCCAGCAGCTTAGCCCCCCCGACAGGGGGCTATGGCTACACCTTC	CASSLAPPTGGYGYTF
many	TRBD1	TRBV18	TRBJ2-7	TGTGCCAGCTCACCATTGGGACAGGCCAGGGACGAGCAGTACTTC	CASSPLGQARDEQYF
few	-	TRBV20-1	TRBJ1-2	TGCAGTGCCGGAGGATGGGAATCCTATGGCTACACCTTC	CSAGGWESYGYTF
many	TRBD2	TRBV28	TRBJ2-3	TGTGCCAGCAGTGAGGCTGCGGGGGGACGGGATACGCAGTATTTT	CASSEAAGGRDTQYF
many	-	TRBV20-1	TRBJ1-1	TGCAGTGCTAGTCTCCAGGATTATGAAGCTTTCTTT	CSASLQDYEAFF
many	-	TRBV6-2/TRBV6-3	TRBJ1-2	TGTGCCAGCAGCCGGGACGGCAGGCTCTACACCTTC	CASSRDGRLYTF
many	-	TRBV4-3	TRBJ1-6	TGCGCCAGCAGCCAAGAAGGGGCTCTAAATTCACCCCTCCACTTT	CASSQEGALNSPLHF
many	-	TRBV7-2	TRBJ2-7	TGTGCCAGCAGCCTTTTTGGGGGGACAGATTCCTACGAGCAGTACTTC	CASSLFGGTDSYEQYF
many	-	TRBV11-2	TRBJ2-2	TGTGCCAGCAGCTTAGTTCGGAGGCTCGAGGAGCTGTTTTTT	CASSLVRRLEELFF
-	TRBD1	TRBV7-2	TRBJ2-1	TGTGCCAGCAGCTTCTCCGGACAGGGGGCGATGGCTTTCTTC	CASSFSGQGAMAFF
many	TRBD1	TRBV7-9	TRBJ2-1	TGTGCCAGCAGCCCATACGGACAGGGTGCTGAGCAGTTCTTC	CASSPYGQGAEQFF
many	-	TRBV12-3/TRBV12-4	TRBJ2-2	TGTGCCAGCAGTTTCACCGGGGAGCTGTTTTTT	CASSFTGELFF
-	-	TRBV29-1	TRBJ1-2	TGCAGCGTTGAGCCGCTTATAGATGGCTACACCTTC	CSVEPLIDGYTF
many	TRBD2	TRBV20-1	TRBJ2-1	TGCAGTGCGCAAAATCTAGCGGGGGGGTTAAATGAGCAGTTCTTC	CSAQNLAGGLNEQFF
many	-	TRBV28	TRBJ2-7	TGTGCCAGCAGTTTAAAAATTTCGGCGGGGAGCTCCTACGAGCAGTACTTC	CASSLKISAGSSYEQYF
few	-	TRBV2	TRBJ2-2	TGTGCCAGCAATTCCCCCCCCAGGAGGGGCGTAAGCACCGGGGAGCTGTTTTTT	CASNSPPRRGVSTGELFF
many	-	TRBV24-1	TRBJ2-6	TGTGCCACCAGTGATGGTGTTAGCTCTGGGGCCAACGTCCTGACTTTC	CATSDGVSSGANVLTF